This entry describes one T cell receptor (beta chain). Its target antigen remains unknown. Base qualities are not provided; no much larger clone lies one nucleotide away. These data originate in a study of cytomegalovirus exposure and HLA in healthy donors (dated by TCRdb to about 2017). Turning to the overall study: An earlier analysis of around 600 of the donors reported roughly 270 Gb of sequence data and more than 90 million unique TCR beta sequences from about 200 million T cells. All discovery cohort repertoires had been generated using a single sequencing platform. Along with the approximately 700-subject first cohort, a separate validation cohort of over a hundred different subjects was used. Rather than using new phenotypic data, the later analysis identified candidate immune exposures from TCR beta sequences and from how often those sequences occurred across donors. Typing coverage varied by locus: roughly 629-630 donors for A, B, C, DRB1 and DQB1; approximately 500 for DQA1; about 600 for DPA1; approximately 450 for DPB1. A later genetic analysis used genome-wide SNP genotypes for 398 of the 666 donors, treating that subset as a discovery cohort. An early release covering roughly 580 HLA-typed donors comprised roughly 300 gigabases of sequencing data and tens of millions of unique TCR sequences. The study combined high-throughput TCR immunosequencing, statistical association of individual TCRs with disease status, and machine learning to predict cytomegalovirus infection status. Alongside the repertoire data, information on donor age, sex, ethnicity and CMV serostatus was compiled. The study aimed to test whether signatures of past pathogen exposure could be identified by cataloging public T cell receptors. The study used immunosequencing to profile the T cell repertoires of several hundred subjects and linked those repertoires to cytomegalovirus serostatus. Roughly 5 DR-DQ haplotypes were handled as single units for association and clustering, since linkage in the cohort was strong. An earlier analysis of several hundred of the donors used high-throughput TCR beta sequencing to judge whether each TCR beta V gene segment behaved as functional or pseudogenic. Among 398 genotyped donors of the cohort, an average of roughly 240,000 unique TCR beta nucleotide sequences were sequenced per donor, roughly 18% of them non-productive. Class I and class II HLA loci were covered by the typing at four-digit resolution. A later analysis re-analyzed previously published TCR beta repertoires from about 600 donors and added high-resolution HLA genotyping to study TCR occurrence patterns. Among the roughly 390 genotyped donors, roughly 80% belonged to the genetic ancestry cluster associated with self-reported Caucasian donors. Here is what the overall study found, with its caveats: A further reported finding was that TCR beta sequences accurately predicted the HLA-A and HLA-B alleles for most subjects in the first cohort. Linkage disequilibrium might explain the correlated functional status among segregating V segments, but an unknown experimental factor could not be excluded. In a later genetic analysis, fewer N-insertions in productive TCRs were reported among donors in an Asian-associated ancestry cluster than the roughly 700-donor mean. A group of highly shared sequence variants was considered likely to be a technical artifact of the sequencing pipeline. A later analysis associated some 17,000 TCR beta sequences with specific HLA alleles at a false discovery rate of 0.05. The authors suggested that the approach could potentially be extended to other disease states and immunological phenotypes. According to a later analysis, parvovirus B19, influenza, CMV and Epstein-Barr virus appeared linked to several top co-occurrence clusters. HLA typing was unavailable for some donors at each locus, so association tests used only the typed subset. The classifier was reported to diagnose cytomegalovirus status with high specificity and sensitivity in both the original and validation cohorts. The earlier analysis of almost 600 of the donors excluded roughly 17 rarely observed V segments, including chromosome 9 orphons, because counts were too low. In a later analysis, HLA-associated TCR beta chains were found to be more clonally expanded and to have lower generation probabilities than equally common non-associated chains. Most TCR sequences were observed very rarely across donors, whereas some public TCRs were present in many individuals. An association between a missense DCLRE1C variant and V-gene and J-gene trimming of TCR beta chains was found in a later genetic analysis and replicated in an independent cohort. In an earlier analysis of some 500 of the donors, most TCR beta V segments were observed in productive rearrangements about 87% or about 30% of the time, broadly matching IMGT annotations. The cohort was sequenced for TCR beta chains only, and without alpha or paired-chain data the features that could be detected were limited. According to a later analysis, most CMV-associated TCR beta chains appeared to be HLA-restricted, and the HLA associations seemed to be driven largely by CMV exposure. In vitro tests confirmed that a few of the cytomegalovirus-associated TCR beta chains recognize cytomegalovirus antigens. According to a later analysis, TCR association rates differed among HLA loci, with DRB1 alleles showing the most associated TCRs and HLA-C alleles showing the fewest. The study gave a list of some 150 TCR beta chains associated with cytomegalovirus. Presence/absence analyses assumed roughly uniform sequencing depth across donors, an assumption that may not hold. CMV serostatus was the only immune exposure information available for the cohort. Strong co-occurrence of HLA alleles, especially DR and DQ, made assigning TCR associations to individual alleles difficult.

In total, about 650 healthy bone marrow donors made up the cohort. At the time of sampling, all cohort members were nominally healthy, though unrecorded immune exposures were likely present. The donor was CMV seropositive and belonged to the group of 250 to 300 seropositive cohort members. A peripheral blood sample was collected from each donor, and TCR beta sequencing was performed on peripheral blood mononuclear cells. The Qiagen DNeasy Blood Extraction Kit was used to extract genomic DNA from the blood cell samples. Library construction relied on the immunoSEQ multiplex PCR assay. A mixture of 60 forward primers for TCR Vbeta segments and 13 reverse primers for TCR Jbeta segments was used in the multiplex PCR. The CDR3 region of rearranged TCR beta genes was amplified from genomic DNA with a multiplex PCR assay. The Illumina HiSeq System was used to sequence the amplified TCR beta libraries as 87-base-pair reads. The original pipeline was this. A later analysis tallied 70 million to 100 million unique TCR beta chains across the approximately 670 repertoires, and some 10 million of those chains were shared by two or more donors. A nearest-neighbor algorithm error-corrected the raw reads and collapsed the reads into unique sequences, merging closely related sequences to remove PCR and sequencing errors. V, D and J gene segments were assigned by aligning CDR3 sequences to IMGT reference sequences. For a sequence to be retained, a match of at least six nucleotides was required to both a V gene segment and a J gene segment. Rearrangements were classified as productive when the CDR3 lacked stop codons and remained in frame with V and J, and all other rearrangements were classified as non-productive. Following IMGT convention, CDR3 was defined as the stretch from the second conserved V-encoded cysteine up to the conserved J-encoded phenylalanine. Sequences without an unambiguous match to a single V gene segment were excluded from the earlier analysis of approximately 600 of the donors. An earlier analysis of just under 600 of the donors called V segments functional above 56.7% productive rearrangements and segregating when the between-donor standard deviation exceeded 5%. A statistical classification framework was built for diagnosing cytomegalovirus status from the catalog of TCR beta chain sequences. V and J gene assignment, in a later analysis, came from comparing TCR nucleotide sequences with IMGT/GENE-DB human TR gene sequences. A later analysis assigned CDR3 sequences and most-parsimonious VDJ recombination scenarios with the TCRdist pipeline. In a later analysis, every TCR beta chain was defined by the combination of its CDR3 amino acid sequence and its V-gene family, and reads without a unique V-gene family were dropped. As a way to deal with suspected cross-contamination and a sequencing artifact, a later analysis dropped hundreds of nucleotide sequences that were highly shared and had low generation probability. For each public chain, a later analysis derived a clonal expansion index from normalized ranks of inferred template counts within each repertoire. Generation probabilities in a later analysis came from a VDJ recombination model fitted to out-of-frame rearrangements, and those results were checked against IGoR. In a later analysis, hypergeometric tests were used to score TCR-TCR, TCR-HLA and TCR-CMV co-occurrence, with a repertoire-size bias correction applied to TCR pairs. False discovery rates were estimated in a later analysis by permuting HLA or CMV assignments 20 times. In a later analysis, co-occurring TCRs were grouped using DBSCAN, with TCRdist sequence similarity added in when clustering inside HLA-allele-positive subsets. Repertoires with fewer than 30,000 or more than 120,000 public chains, plus five repertoires with anomalous nucleotide sharing, were excluded from co-occurrence clustering. TCRdb mirrors the immuneACCESS table, restricted to in-frame sequences. Some clones are absent from its copies; in checked studies, under half trace to an unresolved V gene, and the reason for the others is unknown. V and J calls and clone size come straight from that table; D and trimming were deduced from the DNA. The sample table records roughly 120,000 clones; about 81% of these occur just once. Jointly, the top ten make up 2.9% of the sample.

The sequence was obtained from a woman aged 40 to 50 in good health and CMV-seropositive. Material: PBMCs.

The CDR3 here reads CASSDPGGREGYGVKLFF. In nucleotide form, the sequence is TGTGCCAGCAGTGATCCTGGGGGCAGGGAGGGGTATGGAGTGAAACTGTTTTTT. The chain joins TRBV6-1 to TRBJ1-4; the D gene is possibly TRBD1, with 6 bases matching. Spanning cysteine to phenylalanine, the CDR3 consists of 18 amino acids. Only the CDR3 portion is preserved as DNA: 54 bases, with reading frame beginning at the first base. CDR1 and CDR2, per the germline V gene, are MNHNS and SASEGT. V loses 3 bases of germline sequence and J loses 11 bases, and the interval between the two ends is 28 bases.